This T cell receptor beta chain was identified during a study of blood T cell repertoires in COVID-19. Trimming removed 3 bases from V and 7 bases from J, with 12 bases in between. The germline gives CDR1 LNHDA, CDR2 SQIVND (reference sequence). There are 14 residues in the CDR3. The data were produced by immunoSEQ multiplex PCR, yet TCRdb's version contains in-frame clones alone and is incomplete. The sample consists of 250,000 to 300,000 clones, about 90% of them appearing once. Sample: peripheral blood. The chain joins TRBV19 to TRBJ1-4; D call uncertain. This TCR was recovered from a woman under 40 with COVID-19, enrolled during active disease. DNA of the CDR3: TGTGCCAGTAGTATGGCAGGAGGGCTTGAAAAACTGTTTTTT. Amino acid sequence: CASSMAGGLEKLFF.